The T cell receptor beta chain under discussion was sequenced for a study of patients and donors after allogeneic stem cell transplantation. The CDR3 is made up of 14 amino acids. The germline V gene encodes CDR1 SGHKS and CDR2 YYEKEE (reference sequence). V lost 1 base to trimming and J lost 4 bases, with 11 bases between them. Using its own MiXCR run on the RT-PCR reads, TCRdb lists one record per CDR3 protein. The table has about 90,000 distinct CDR3 sequences, around 48% seen once. This clonotype was recorded a few times. This TCR came from a human donor who was either an allogeneic HSCT recipient or a stem cell or donor lymphocyte infusion donor (not recorded which). It is not recorded whose cells these are; they may come from a transplant donor. The sample was blood, either unsorted or a sorted T cell fraction (not recorded which). The V gene is TRBV5-5, the J gene TRBJ1-2; weak D call: TRBD1 (5 bases). Here the CDR3 reads CASSLQGGAYGYTF. In nucleotides, the CDR3 is TGTGCCAGCAGCTTGCAGGGTGGAGCCTATGGCTACACCTTC.